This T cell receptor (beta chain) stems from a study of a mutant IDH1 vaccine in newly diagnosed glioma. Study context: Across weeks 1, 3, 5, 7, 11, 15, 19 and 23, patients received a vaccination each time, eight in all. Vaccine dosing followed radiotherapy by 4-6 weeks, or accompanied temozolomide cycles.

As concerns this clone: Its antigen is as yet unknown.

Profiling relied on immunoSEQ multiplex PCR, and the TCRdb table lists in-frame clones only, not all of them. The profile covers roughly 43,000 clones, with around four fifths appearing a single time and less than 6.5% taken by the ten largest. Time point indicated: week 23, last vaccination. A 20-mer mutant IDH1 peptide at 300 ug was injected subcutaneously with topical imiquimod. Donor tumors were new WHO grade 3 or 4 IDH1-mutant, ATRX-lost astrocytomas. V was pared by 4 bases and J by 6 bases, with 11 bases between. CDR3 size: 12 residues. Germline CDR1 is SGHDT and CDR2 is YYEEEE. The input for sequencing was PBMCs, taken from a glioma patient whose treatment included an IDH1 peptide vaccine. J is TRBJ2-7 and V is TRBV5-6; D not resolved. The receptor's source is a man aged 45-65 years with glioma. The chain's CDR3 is CASSPTLGEQYF. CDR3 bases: TGTGCCAGCAGCCCGACATTGGGCGAGCAGTACTTC.